Following are 30 T cell receptor beta chains from one sample sequenced in a study of T cell repertoires in cytomegalovirus infection. TCRdb re-called the reads through MiXCR, storing one row per CDR3 protein. This sample carries 500,000 to 600,000 distinct CDR3 sequences, 16% of them seen once, and the ten largest clones take about 24%. The sequencing sample was made of CD8+ T cells from PBMCs. The receptors originated from a human donor in good health (CMV status not recorded). Some clones in this sample may be carry-over from other donors' samples.

The chain couples TRBV12-3 or TRBV12-4 to TRBJ2-2; no clear D gene. The CDR3 is made up of 14 amino acids. Trimming cost V 7 bases and J 0 bases, with 9 bases left between them. The CDR3 loop is CASMVGANTGELFF. For the CDR3, the DNA is TGTGCCAGCATGGTCGGAGCGAACACCGGGGAGCTGTTTTTT.

This clonotype was detected many times. The CDR3 here is CASSIARDRGPANYGYTF. CDR3 nucleotides: TGTGCCAGCAGCATCGCCAGGGACAGGGGCCCAGCTAACTATGGCTACACCTTC. The chain joins TRBV7-9 to TRBJ1-2; 10 positions match TRBD1. Germline V lookup: CDR1 SEHNR, CDR2 FQNEAQ (reference sequence). V dropped 5 bases and J dropped 0; count of bases not matched to a gene: 12. This CDR3 spans 18 amino acids.

For this clonotype: A much larger clone differs from this one at a single base, so this may be a read error. This chain's CDR3 is CASMRDGDCGYTF. CDR3 DNA: TGTGCCAGCATGAGGGATGGGGACTGTGGCTACACCTTC. The rearrangement uses TRBV27 and TRBJ1-2; possibly TRBD1 for D (5 bases). Germline V gene lookup returns CDR1 MNHEY and CDR2 SMNVEV (reference sequence). The CDR3 has 13 amino acids. Trimming took off 7 bases at V and 7 bases at J, with 16 bases between the two ends.

The V call is TRBV4-2, the J call TRBJ2-1, with 7 positions matching TRBD1. Trimming removed 3 bases from V and 6 bases from J; junction bases left unmatched: 8. Looked up from germline, CDR1 is LGHNA and CDR2 is YNFKEQ. The CDR3 is 15 amino acids. In nucleotides, the CDR3 is TGTGCCAGCAGCCACATGACAGGGTCGGGCAATGAGCAGTTCTTC. Translation: CASSHMTGSGNEQFF.

This clonotype was counted ten times or more. The chain employs TRBV6-1 and TRBJ1-2, with TRBD1 matching over 7 bases. Trimming took 3 bases from V and 2 from J; bases not matched to a gene: 3. The CDR3 consists of 14 residues. CDR1 and CDR2 (germline): MNHNS, SASEGT. The CDR3 loop reads CASSDRQGNYGYTF. In DNA form, the CDR3 reads TGTGCCAGCAGTGACCGACAGGGAAACTATGGCTACACCTTC.

This clonotype was observed at least ten times. The chain joins TRBV28 to TRBJ1-2; the D is unclear. V lost 7 bases, J lost 5 bases, and 26 bases lay in between. CDR3 size: 17 residues. Germline V gene lookup returns CDR1 MDHEN and CDR2 SYDVKM. The CDR3 DNA is TGTGCCAGCATCCCTCTTAGATTATCGGTCCCGGATTATGGCTACACCTTC. This codes for CASIPLRLSVPDYGYTF.

At least ten counts were recorded for this clonotype. J is TRBJ2-1 and V is TRBV5-6; D gene unclear. The ends were cut back, 4 bases at V and 5 bases at J, with 7 bases in the middle. Germline-derived CDR1 and CDR2 are SGHDT and YYEEEE. The CDR3 extends over 12 amino acids. CDR3 in amino acids: CASSPENNEQFF. The CDR3 coding sequence is TGTGCCAGCAGCCCGGAGAACAATGAGCAGTTCTTC.

The chain has TRBV25-1 and TRBJ2-5; D not resolved. CDR3 length equals 11 residues. Per the germline V gene, CDR1 is MGHDK and CDR2 is SYGVNS. V was trimmed by 1 base and J by 5 bases, leaving 2 bases between them. The CDR3 sequence: CASSEWETQYF. CDR3 sequence (DNA): TGTGCCAGCAGTGAATGGGAGACCCAGTACTTC.

As to this clonotype: This may stem from a read error, because a much larger clone lies one nucleotide away. The gene calls are TRBV7-6 and TRBJ2-5, with D unclear. The CDR3 extends over 15 amino acids. The V gene lost 2 bases and the J gene lost 0 bases, with 10 bases spanning the gap. Germline loops: CDR1 SGHVS, CDR2 FNYEAQ. In DNA, the CDR3 is TGTGCCAGCAGCTTATATTCTGGGTACCAAGAGACCCAGTACTTC. As protein: CASSLYSGYQETQYF.

This clonotype was seen many times. The rearrangement uses TRBV7-6 and TRBJ2-2, with 7 bases matching TRBD2. Germline CDR1 is SGHVS and CDR2 is FNYEAQ. V lost 6 bases and J lost 2; bases outside the gene matches: 6. The length of the CDR3 is 15 residues. In DNA form, the CDR3 reads TGTGCCAGCAGTCCTAGCGGTTTTAACACCGGGGAGCTGTTTTTT. Its protein is CASSPSGFNTGELFF.

V gene TRBV7-3 combines with J gene TRBJ1-3; unclear D gene. V lost 3 bases and J lost 0, with 9 bases in between. CDR1 is SGHTA, CDR2 FQGTGA, per germline. The CDR3 spans 15 residues. The CDR3 loop is CASSFRERSGNTIYF. The CDR3 region has the DNA TGTGCCAGCAGCTTTAGGGAACGCTCTGGAAACACCATATATTTT.

Only a few counts were recorded for this clonotype. The chain carries TRBV14 and TRBJ2-7; the D is unclear. The germline CDR1 and CDR2 sequences are SGHDN and FVKESK. This CDR3 comprises 17 residues. Trimming took 0 bases from V and 1 from J, leaving 16 bases between them. The CDR3 DNA sequence: TGTGCCAGCAGCCAAGAGGTGATAGGCGCCTCATCCTACGAGCAGTACTTC. It codes for CASSQEVIGASSYEQYF.

The chain employs TRBV5-1 and TRBJ2-5, with D possibly being TRBD1 (6 bases). V was shortened by 5 bases and J by 5 bases, with 16 bases between the two germline ends. The CDR3 is 14 amino acids. The germline CDR1 and CDR2 sequences are SGHRS and YFSETQ. Written as DNA, the CDR3 is TGCGCCAGCAGGAGAACCCCAGGGGTGGAGACCCAGTACTTC. This sequence encodes CASRRTPGVETQYF.

J is TRBJ1-4 and V is TRBV29-1; the match to TRBD1 covers 9 bases. Trimming cost V 6 bases and J 7 bases; bases outside gene matches: 3. Per germline, CDR1 SQVTM and CDR2 ANQGSEA. This CDR3 is 12 amino acids long. CDR3 sequence (DNA): TGCAGCGTAGAGGACAGGGGTGAAAAACTGTTTTTT. Residues: CSVEDRGEKLFF.

This sequence joins TRBV7-3 and TRBJ2-1; TRBD2 agrees at 9 bases. The ends lost 3 bases at V and 8 bases at J; junction bases unmatched: 11. The CDR3 covers 16 residues. Germline V lookup: CDR1 SGHTA, CDR2 FQGTGA. The CDR3 DNA reads as TGTGCCAGCAGCTTCTTTAGCGGGAGCGAGTTCGATGAGCAGTTCTTC. This encodes CASSFFSGSEFDEQFF.

This clonotype was counted at least ten times. The V and J genes are TRBV11-2 and TRBJ2-1; the match to TRBD2 covers 8 bases. This CDR3 has 15 amino acids. Per the germline V gene, CDR1 is SGHAT and CDR2 is FQNNGV. The ends lost 6 bases at V and 5 bases at J; junction bases unmatched: 9. The DNA of the CDR3 is TGTGCCAGCAGGGTCCAGGAAGCGGGAGACAATGAGCAGTTCTTC. Encoded protein: CASRVQEAGDNEQFF.

This clonotype turned up a few times. The genes are TRBV19 and TRBJ2-1; 7 nucleotides agree with TRBD1. Per germline, CDR1 LNHDA and CDR2 SQIVND (reference sequence). J lost 4 bases, V lost 7 bases, and 16 bases had no gene match. The CDR3 has 17 residues. CDR3 residues: CASTPLKGALRYNEQFF. CDR3 nucleotide sequence: TGTGCCAGTACGCCCTTAAAGGGGGCGTTGAGATACAATGAGCAGTTCTTC.

This clonotype was seen repeatedly, ten times or more. The chain links TRBV5-5 to TRBJ1-5; 10 positions agree with TRBD1. Germline V lookup: CDR1 SGHKS, CDR2 YYEKEE (reference sequence). V lost 2 bases to trimming and J lost 4 bases; unmatched junction nucleotides: 3. The CDR3 loop spans 15 amino acids. CDR3 DNA: TGTGCCAGCAGCTTAGGGACAGGGGAAAATCAGCCCCAGCATTTT. Translating gives CASSLGTGENQPQHF. The full variable domain, its missing parts supplied by reference TRBV5-5 and TRBJ1-5, is DAGVTQSPTHLIKTRGQQVTLRCSPISGHKSVSWYQQVLGQGPQFIFQYYEKEERGRGNFPDRFSARQFPNYSSELNVNALLLGDSALYLCASSLGTGENQPQHFGDGTRLSIL.

On this clonotype itself: One junction end does not reproduce the germline sequence, and a read error may be involved. This rearrangement joins TRBV5-4 to TRBJ2-2; D perhaps matches TRBD2 (5 bases). The V gene's germline CDR1 is SGHNT and CDR2 YYREEE (reference sequence). The length of the CDR3 is 13 residues. CDR3 nucleotide sequence: TGTGCCAGCAGCTTTGGAGTCACCGGGGTGCTGTTTTTT. This encodes CASSFGVTGVLFF.

This clonotype occurred many times. This chain links TRBV6-6 with TRBJ1-5; tentative D call: TRBD1 (5 bases). The germline V and J ends were trimmed by 0 bases and 4 bases, with 13 bases remaining between them. CDR1 and CDR2 (germline): MNHNY, SVGAGI (reference sequence). This CDR3 contains 16 residues. The CDR3 sequence: CASSYSRDRPNQPQHF. In DNA, the CDR3 is TGTGCCAGCAGTTACTCGCGAGACAGACCGAATCAGCCCCAGCATTTT.

In its sample, this clonotype was seen a few times. V gene TRBV9 combines with J gene TRBJ1-1; unclear D gene. The length of the CDR3 is 15 residues. V lost 0 bases, J lost 1 base, and 10 bases lay in between. CDR1 and CDR2 from the germline V gene are SGDLS and YYNGEE. CDR3 sequence reads: CASSVVGSGNTEAFF. Written as DNA, the CDR3 is TGTGCCAGCAGCGTAGTCGGGTCCGGGAACACTGAAGCTTTCTTT.

This clonotype was detected ten times or more. The CDR3 spells CASRAGTSGMVNTGELFF. In nucleotides, the CDR3 is TGTGCCAGCAGAGCCGGGACTAGCGGGATGGTGAACACCGGGGAGCTGTTTTTT. The V call is TRBV6-1, the J call TRBJ2-2; TRBD2 matches 13 bases. Germline V CDR1 and CDR2: MNHNS, SASEGT. Germline trimming cut 6 bases from V and 1 base from J; bases unmatched to any gene: 8. This CDR3 contains 18 residues.

This clonotype was seen at least ten times. This chain joins TRBV6-5 and TRBJ1-1; D is undetermined. The V gene lost 6 bases and the J gene lost 0 bases, with 14 bases spanning the gap. Germline-derived CDR1 and CDR2 are MNHEY and SVGAGI. This CDR3 has 15 amino acids. CDR3 DNA: TGTGCCAGCAGCGCCAGGATAAGCCTGAACACTGAAGCTTTCTTT. It yields the protein CASSARISLNTEAFF.

The chain is built from TRBV28 and TRBJ2-5, with 9 bases that match TRBD2. CDR1 is MDHEN, CDR2 SYDVKM, per germline. This CDR3 comprises 15 residues. The ends lost 4 bases at V and 5 bases at J; junction bases unmatched: 8. The CDR3 region is CASSSLAGVAETQYF. CDR3 DNA sequence: TGTGCCAGCAGTTCCTTAGCGGGAGTGGCGGAGACCCAGTACTTC.

V and J are TRBV13 and TRBJ1-1; TRBD1 is a possible D gene (6 bases). This CDR3 is 15 amino acids long. Germline V lookup: CDR1 PRHDT, CDR2 FYEKMQ (reference sequence). Deletions cut 0 bases from V and 2 bases from J, with 10 bases between. CDR3 loop: CASSLGAGDNTEAFF. The CDR3 nucleotides are TGTGCCAGCAGCTTAGGGGCAGGGGATAACACTGAAGCTTTCTTT.

This rearrangement joins TRBV20-1 to TRBJ2-3; TRBD2 matches at 12 bases. The CDR3 is 17 amino acids. The trim removed 0 bases at V and 2 bases at J, leaving 6 bases unmatched. Germline assignment: CDR1 DFQATT and CDR2 SNEGSKA (reference sequence). The DNA of the CDR3 is TGCAGTGCTAGAGATAAAGCTAGCGGGGGGGCCACAGATACGCAGTATTTT. This sequence encodes CSARDKASGGATDTQYF.

This clonotype appeared many times. The rearrangement joins TRBV12-3 or TRBV12-4 to TRBJ2-7; maybe TRBD2 (6 bases). CDR3 length: 14 amino acids. V was clipped by 8 bases and J by 7 bases, with 21 bases between them. DNA of the CDR3: TGTGCCAGCTCCGCCGGGAGCCTACGTGGTGAGCAGTACTTC. Amino acid sequence: CASSAGSLRGEQYF.

On this clonotype: This could be a read error, since a much larger clone is one nucleotide away. V gene TRBV27 combines with J gene TRBJ2-7, with no clear D. The CDR3 consists of 14 residues. Trimming pared 5 bases from V and 5 bases from J, leaving 16 bases between. CDR1 and CDR2 from the germline V gene are MNHEY and SMNVEV (reference sequence). The CDR3 reads CASSRNSIPHEQYF. CDR3 nucleotide sequence: TGTGCCAGCAGTAGAAACAGCATCCCCCACGAGCAGTACTTC.

This clonotype was observed a few times. The chain joins TRBV28 to TRBJ2-5; TRBD2 agrees at 7 bases. Germline V gives CDR1 MDHEN, CDR2 SYDVKM. Trimming removed 7 bases from V and 7 bases from J; junction bases left unmatched: 6. The CDR3 spans 12 residues. The CDR3 loop reads CASKGGRPTQYF. CDR3 sequence (DNA): TGTGCCAGCAAAGGCGGGAGACCGACCCAGTACTTC.

In its sample, this clonotype was seen many times. The V and J genes are TRBV4-2 and TRBJ1-2; D possibly corresponds to TRBD1 (5 bases). CDR3 length: 13 amino acids. The germline V gene encodes CDR1 LGHNA and CDR2 YNFKEQ. V was shortened by 6 bases and J by 3 bases, with 11 bases between the two germline ends. The CDR3 is CASSWARDYGYTF. For the CDR3, the DNA is TGTGCCAGCAGTTGGGCCAGGGACTATGGCTACACCTTC.